The rows below give T cell receptor beta chains drawn from one sample of a study of cytomegalovirus exposure and HLA in healthy donors. Sequencing was performed with immunoSEQ multiplex PCR; in TCRdb, only in-frame clones are kept and a portion is missing. The top ten hold around 7.8% of the sample, which has about 140,000 clones, 75% to 85% seen once. The material sequenced was PBMCs. Every receptor here comes from a woman aged 45-65 years in good health and CMV-seropositive. Each CDR3 is given with its conserved first and last residue. Fields, in order: D gene, V gene, J gene, clone size, CDR3 DNA, CDR3 protein. The D gene is left open where the match is weak. Not all rows give a size; the values are once, few, many and, for expanded clones, a class.

TRBD1	TRBV29-1	TRBJ1-3	-	TGCAGCGTTGTTTTGTCCGAGACAGGGATAAACACCATATATTTT	CSVVLSETGINTIYF
TRBD1	TRBV28	TRBJ2-7	-	TGTGCCAGCAGTTTATTTACGGGCAGGGGGCTATACGAGCAGTACTTC	CASSLFTGRGLYEQYF
TRBD2	TRBV5-6	TRBJ2-3	-	TGTGCCAGCAGCTTTGGGGGGGGGACTAGCACAGATACGCAGTATTTT	CASSFGGGTSTDTQYF
-	TRBV6-6	TRBJ1-6	-	TGTGCCAGCAGTTACGGCAGCTCCTATAATTCACCCCTCCACTTT	CASSYGSSYNSPLHF
-	TRBV30	TRBJ1-1	-	TGTGCCTGGACGATAGGACGGACTCGAGGGTGGGTTGAAGCTTTCTTT	CAWTIGRTRGWVEAFF
TRBD1	TRBV5-4	TRBJ1-2	-	TGTGCCAGCAGCGGGGACAGGGGCTACGGCTACACCTTC	CASSGDRGYGYTF
-	TRBV30	TRBJ1-1	-	TGTGCCTGGGAAGGGAGGCGCGGCGAAGCTTTCTTT	CAWEGRRGEAFF
TRBD2	TRBV5-4	TRBJ2-5	few	TGTGCCAGCAGGTCCGGACTAGCGGGGATCCAAGAGACCCAGTACTTC	CASRSGLAGIQETQYF
-	TRBV28	TRBJ1-2	-	TGTGCCAGCAGTTTGGACGCTCAGGACAGCTACCTTTTC	CASSLDAQDSYLF
-	TRBV4-2	TRBJ2-1	-	TGTGCCAGCAGCCAAGGTATACGGGAGAACTATGAGCAGTTCTTC	CASSQGIRENYEQFF
TRBD1	TRBV6-1	TRBJ2-3	-	TGTGCCAGCAGTAACCGGGACAGGGGCACAGATACGCAGTATTTT	CASSNRDRGTDTQYF
TRBD1	TRBV7-6	TRBJ1-1	-	TGTGCCAGCAGCTTGACAGGGGAGAACACTGAAGCTTTCTTT	CASSLTGENTEAFF
TRBD1	TRBV28	TRBJ2-5	-	TGTGCCAGCAGTACCAACTACAGGGGGCGAGAGACCCAGTACTTC	CASSTNYRGRETQYF
-	TRBV18	TRBJ1-2	-	TGTGCCAGCTCACCACCAAGCGACAGAATTGGAGGCTACACCTTC	CASSPPSDRIGGYTF
-	TRBV7-2	TRBJ2-2	-	TGTGCCAGCAGCTCACAGGGCGGGGGGGAGCTGTTTTTT	CASSSQGGGELFF
-	TRBV29-1	TRBJ2-3	few	TGCAGCGTTGAACCGAGCACAGATACGCAGTATTTT	CSVEPSTDTQYF
TRBD1	TRBV11-1	TRBJ2-7	once	TGTGCCAGCAGCCTGAGGGGACAGGGTCGTTACGAGCAGTACTTC	CASSLRGQGRYEQYF
TRBD1	TRBV4-1	TRBJ2-1	once	TGCGCCAGCACCCGACAGGGGGCGGTGGGAAAAAATGAGCAGTTCTTC	CASTRQGAVGKNEQFF
TRBD2	TRBV7-9	TRBJ2-7	-	TGTGCCAGCAGACCTAAACTAGCGGGGAGCTCCTACGAGCAGTACTTC	CASRPKLAGSSYEQYF
-	TRBV7-9	TRBJ1-1	-	TGTGCCAGCAGCTTAGAGGGGCCCACTGAAGCTTTCTTT	CASSLEGPTEAFF
-	TRBV5-1	TRBJ2-3	few	TGCGCCAGCAGCTCCCAGCCGTGGACAGACCGCACAGATACGCAGTATTTT	CASSSQPWTDRTDTQYF
-	TRBV5-1	TRBJ2-3	-	TGCGCCAGCAGCTTTGCGGCAGCCTCTAGCACAGATACGCAGTATTTT	CASSFAAASSTDTQYF
-	TRBV11-2	TRBJ1-1	-	TGTGCCAGCAGCTTAGTCGGGGGGAGGGCTGAAGCTTTCTTT	CASSLVGGRAEAFF
-	TRBV28	TRBJ1-4	-	TGTGCCAGCACTTCCCTCCGGGAGAATTCTAATGAAAAACTGTTTTTT	CASTSLRENSNEKLFF
-	TRBV5-5	TRBJ2-5	few	TGTGCCAGCAGCTTTCCGTACCAAGAGACCCAGTACTTC	CASSFPYQETQYF
-	TRBV7-8	TRBJ1-4	-	TGTGCCAGCAGCGGGTGGTTCCGGCAGGCAACTAATGAAAAACTGTTTTTT	CASSGWFRQATNEKLFF
-	TRBV7-9	TRBJ1-2	-	TGTGCCAGCAGCTTGCGGGGAGTGGAAGGCTACACCTTC	CASSLRGVEGYTF
-	TRBV28	TRBJ1-5	-	TGTGCCAGCAGCACACAGGGTGGGGTAAGCAATCAGCCCCAGCATTTT	CASSTQGGVSNQPQHF
TRBD1	TRBV6-5	TRBJ1-6	few	TGTGCCAGCCGACAGGGGAATTCACCCCTCCACTTT	CASRQGNSPLHF
-	TRBV5-4	TRBJ1-1	-	TGTGCCAGCAGCCAAGAGGTGGACACTGAGGCTTTCTTT	CASSQEVDTEAFF
-	TRBV5-4	TRBJ2-5	-	TGTGCCAGCAAAGCGGATCTAGGAGAAGAGACCCAGTACTTC	CASKADLGEETQYF
-	TRBV7-6	TRBJ1-3	-	TGTGCCAGCAGCCCCCCAGGCCGCCCCGCTGGAAACACCATATATTTT	CASSPPGRPAGNTIYF
-	TRBV4-3	TRBJ1-4	-	TGCGCCAGCAGCCGTGGACAGAGCAAAAATGAAAAACTGTTTTTT	CASSRGQSKNEKLFF
TRBD1	TRBV18	TRBJ1-1	-	TGTGCCAGCTCACCACCGACCGGGACAGGGATGACTGAAGCTTTCTTT	CASSPPTGTGMTEAFF
TRBD2	TRBV7-8	TRBJ2-2	once	TGTGCCAGCAGCTCCCCTCTCCGGGCTAGCGGGTCGGGAACCGGGGAGCTGTTTTTT	CASSSPLRASGSGTGELFF
TRBD2	TRBV5-1	TRBJ2-1	-	TGCGCCAGCAGCCCCCCCGGGCTAGCGGGAGGCTACGAGCAGTTCTTC	CASSPPGLAGGYEQFF
TRBD1	TRBV5-4	TRBJ1-2	-	TGTGCCAGCAGCCCGGGACAGGGGATTGACTATGGCTACACCTTC	CASSPGQGIDYGYTF
-	TRBV28	TRBJ2-7	-	TGTGCCAGCAGTTTAACTTTAAGCTCCTACGAGCAGTACTTC	CASSLTLSSYEQYF
-	TRBV7-8	TRBJ2-3	-	TGTGCCAGCAGCTTAGTAACAGGCTCAAAGGGAGATACGCAGTATTTT	CASSLVTGSKGDTQYF
-	TRBV19	TRBJ2-1	-	TGTGCCAGTAGTATCTGGGGGGTTAACAATGAGCAGTTCTTC	CASSIWGVNNEQFF
TRBD2	TRBV30	TRBJ2-5	-	TGTGCCTGGGGACTAGGAGGTGGGACCCAGTACTTC	CAWGLGGGTQYF
-	TRBV29-1	TRBJ1-5	once	TGCAGCGTTGCCCGGGGGATCAATCAGCCCCAGCATTTT	CSVARGINQPQHF
TRBD2	TRBV18	TRBJ2-5	-	TGTGCCAGCTCACCGCTTGCCGGGACTAGCGGAGGAGAGACCCAGTACTTC	CASSPLAGTSGGETQYF
TRBD2	TRBV7-9	TRBJ2-2	-	TGTGCCAGCAGCTGGGCGGGGGGGCTGGACACCGGGGAGCTGTTTTTT	CASSWAGGLDTGELFF
-	TRBV4-3	TRBJ2-3	-	TGCGCCAGCAGCCCCAGCCTAGTTAGGTCAGATACGCAGTATTTT	CASSPSLVRSDTQYF
-	TRBV4-3	TRBJ1-2	-	TGCGCCAGCAGCACGCTACCCTGGACAGTTTATGGCTACACCTTC	CASSTLPWTVYGYTF